Here is one T cell receptor beta chain with its context. This specimen comes from a study of blood T cell repertoires in COVID-19. Sequenced by immunoSEQ multiplex PCR; TCRdb stores in-frame clones only, minus some. There are about 200,000 clones in the sample; around 85% occur only once, and around 20% lies in the top ten. With 7 bases clipped from V and 0 bases from J, the junction kept 6 bases outside the gene matches. Germline V lookup: CDR1 SGHRS, CDR2 YFSETQ. The CDR3 covers 15 residues. Participants came from about two dozen US areas, aged about 18 to 89 years. Cohort 3 recovery required two negative PCRs, clearance, or symptom resolution.

The sequence was collected from a man aged 40-55 years who had recovered from COVID-19. This chain links TRBV5-1 with TRBJ2-2; 7 nucleotides match TRBD1. The sample taken for sequencing was PBMCs or T cells enriched from blood (not recorded which). DNA for the CDR3: TGCGCCAGCGCCTCCGGGACAGCGAACACCGGGGAGCTGTTTTTT. Its translation: CASASGTANTGELFF.